These 8 T cell receptor beta chains were all obtained from the same sample, sequenced in a study of T-cell memory formation after mild COVID-19. In TCRdb, the 5' RACE reads were re-called with MiXCR into one record per CDR3 protein. The data contain fewer than 250,000 distinct CDR3 sequences, about 11% of them singletons. The sample consisted of PBMCs or a T cell subset sorted from them (not recorded which). Receptors originate from a man younger than 35 who had mild COVID-19 (a few samples of this study predate the infection). Cell type and time point are not known.

This clonotype was seen a few times. V is TRBV29-1 and J is TRBJ1-2; D gene ambiguous. The CDR3 consists of 13 residues. Germline V gives CDR1 SQVTM, CDR2 ANQGSEA. V was trimmed by 6 bases and J by 0 bases, leaving 11 bases between them. Written as DNA, the CDR3 is TGCAGCGTCCGGCAGGTAGCTAACTATGGCTACACCTTC. Encoded protein: CSVRQVANYGYTF. Using reference TRBV29-1 and TRBJ1-2 for the parts outside the CDR3, the full variable domain is SAVISQKPSRDICQRGTSLTIQCQVDSQVTMMFWYRQQPGQSLTLIATANQGSEATYESGFVIDKFPISRPNLTFSTLTVSNMSPEDSSIYLCSVRQVANYGYTFGSGTRLTVV.

This clonotype was detected ten times or more. V usage is TRBV7-2 and J usage is TRBJ2-1, with no clear D. There are 12 residues in the CDR3. With 8 bases removed from V and 1 base from J, the gap between germline ends came to 6 bases. Germline V gene sequence: CDR1 SGHTA, CDR2 FQGNSA. The DNA of the CDR3 is TGTGCCAGCCGAAGGTCCTACAATGAGCAGTTCTTC. This codes for CASRRSYNEQFF.

This clonotype was counted many times. The V gene is TRBV5-1, the J gene TRBJ1-6, with TRBD1 as a possible D gene (6 bases). V dropped 4 bases and J dropped 4 bases, with 12 bases sitting between them. This CDR3 contains 15 residues. Germline CDR1 is SGHRS and CDR2 is YFSETQ. The CDR3 protein is CASSGGQGYNSPLHF. CDR3 sequence (DNA): TGCGCCAGCAGCGGGGGACAAGGATATAATTCACCCCTCCACTTT.

CDR3 DNA sequence: TGTGCCAGCAGCCCCTGGGGTAGCGGGGTCCTATCCTACAATGAGCAGTTCTTC. It specifies CASSPWGSGVLSYNEQFF. This chain links TRBV7-3 with TRBJ2-1, with TRBD2 matching over 8 bases. The V and J ends lost 5 bases and 1 base, in that order; junction bases with no gene match: 13. Germline values: CDR1 SGHTA, CDR2 FQGTGA. This CDR3 has 18 residues.

The chain joins TRBV18 to TRBJ1-6, with 7 bases lining up with TRBD1. The CDR3 has 15 amino acids. Trimming took 6 bases from V and 5 from J; bases not matched to a gene: 7. Germline loops: CDR1 KGHSH, CDR2 LQKENI. In nucleotides, the CDR3 is TGTGCCAGCTCGACGACAGGGAATAATAATTCACCCCTCCACTTT. As protein: CASSTTGNNNSPLHF. The entire variable domain, with the rest obtained from reference TRBV18 and TRBJ1-6, is as follows: NAGVMQNPRHLVRRRGQEARLRCSPMKGHSHVYWYRQLPEEGLKFMVYLQKENIIDESGMPKERFSAEFPKEGPSILRIQQVVRGDSAAYFCASSTTGNNNSPLHFGNGTRLTVT.

This clonotype has at least ten counts. The chain recombines TRBV12-3 or TRBV12-4 with TRBJ1-1; a weak D match, TRBD1 (5 bases). The ends were cut back, 6 bases at V and 0 bases at J, with 11 bases in the middle. The CDR3 contains 14 residues. The DNA of the CDR3 is TGTGCCAGCAGCCCACAGGCCTTGAACACTGAAGCTTTCTTT. This sequence encodes CASSPQALNTEAFF.

The genes are TRBV29-1 and TRBJ2-3; 7 bases line up with TRBD1. The germline V gene encodes CDR1 SQVTM and CDR2 ANQGSEA. The CDR3 spans 13 residues. V lost 7 bases to trimming and J lost 2 bases; unmatched junction nucleotides: 6. The CDR3 sequence is CSGGQPPTDTQYF. DNA of the CDR3: TGCAGCGGGGGACAGCCTCCCACAGATACGCAGTATTTT.

This clonotype showed up just once. This sequence joins TRBV5-1 and TRBJ2-7; D gene uncertain. The CDR3 has 13 residues. Germline values: CDR1 SGHRS, CDR2 YFSETQ. The germline V and J ends were trimmed by 2 bases and 0 bases, with 6 bases remaining between them. The CDR3 sequence: CASSFDNSYEQYF. The DNA for the CDR3 is TGCGCCAGCAGCTTCGACAACTCCTACGAGCAGTACTTC.